The clone carrying this T cell receptor beta chain has a single count. TCRdb's copy holds only in-frame clones and misses some; the assay was immunoSEQ multiplex PCR. There are roughly 2.2 million clones in the sample; just over 90% occur only once, and 0.39% lies in the top ten. This sample was included in a study of shared clonotypes between healthy human individuals. The sequence was collected from a man aged 18 to 29 in good health. Some clones in this sample may be carry-over from other donors' samples. Specimen: naive CD4+ T cells from PBMCs. Subset reported: CD45RA+ positively selected.

CDR3 bases: TGTGCCAGCTCACCTCGTTCGGGTAGCGGGATTGTAGGTTTCTTC. Protein product: CASSPRSGSGIVGFF. The chain uses TRBV18 and TRBJ2-1; 8 nucleotides align to TRBD2. The junction had 17 bases not matched to a gene; V was cut back by 3 bases and J by 16 bases. From germline, CDR1 is KGHSH and CDR2 LQKENI. The CDR3 has 15 amino acids.